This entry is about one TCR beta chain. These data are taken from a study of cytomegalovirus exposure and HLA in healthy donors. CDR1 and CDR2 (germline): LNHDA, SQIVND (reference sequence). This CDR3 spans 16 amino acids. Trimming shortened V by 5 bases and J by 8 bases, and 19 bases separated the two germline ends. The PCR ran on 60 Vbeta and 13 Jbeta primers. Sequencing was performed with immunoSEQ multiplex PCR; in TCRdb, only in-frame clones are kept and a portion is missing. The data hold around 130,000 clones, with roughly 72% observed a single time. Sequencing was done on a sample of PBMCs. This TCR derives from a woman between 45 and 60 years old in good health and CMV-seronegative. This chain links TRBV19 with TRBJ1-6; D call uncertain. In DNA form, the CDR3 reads TGTGCCAGTAGTCAACGAGGAGGCAGCATGGATTCACCCCTCCACTTT. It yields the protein CASSQRGGSMDSPLHF.